These 32 T cell receptor beta chains originate from one sample sequenced in a study of T cell responses to AZD1222 COVID-19 vaccine. The repertoire was sequenced with immunoSEQ multiplex PCR; TCRdb's copy has only in-frame clones and lacks some. The sample shows 70,000 or so clones, roughly 84% of them seen only once. Sequenced material: peripheral blood, taken on day 0 of AZD1222 vaccination. Receptors were obtained from an adult in good health.

The gene calls are TRBV3-1 (or the pseudogene TRBV3-2) and TRBJ1-6; the D is unclear. CDR1 is LGHDT, CDR2 YNNKEL, per germline (reference sequence). This CDR3 spans 15 amino acids. The germline V and J ends were trimmed by 1 base and 10 bases, with 14 bases remaining between them. The CDR3 sequence is CASSQGGGVGSPLHF. The CDR3 coding sequence is TGTGCCAGCAGCCAAGGGGGTGGGGTCGGCTCACCCCTCCACTTT.

This chain connects TRBV3-1 (or the pseudogene TRBV3-2) to TRBJ1-1, with D possibly matching TRBD1 (6 bases). V was pared by 6 bases and J by 4 bases, with 15 bases between. Germline V CDR1 and CDR2: LGHDT, YNNKEL (reference sequence). The CDR3 has 14 residues. Written as DNA, the CDR3 is TGTGCCAGCAGTGGGGGCAGGTGGGGCACTGAAGCTTTCTTT. Translation: CASSGGRWGTEAFF.

This rearrangement joins TRBV6-5 to TRBJ1-1; 10 bases are shared with TRBD1. The CDR3 is 14 amino acids. V lost 6 bases to trimming and J lost 2 bases; unmatched junction nucleotides: 3. From germline, CDR1 is MNHEY and CDR2 SVGAGI. As DNA, the CDR3 is TGTGCCAGCAGATGGGACAGGGGTAACACTGAAGCTTTCTTT. Translated, it gives CASRWDRGNTEAFF.

The chain links TRBV19 to TRBJ2-7, with 7 positions matching TRBD2. CDR3 size: 15 residues. Trimming at V came to 4 bases and at J to 3 bases, leaving 9 bases not matched to a gene. Germline values: CDR1 LNHDA, CDR2 SQIVND (reference sequence). The CDR3, as DNA: TGTGCCAGTAGTAGTCCGGGGGGAATGATCTACGAGCAGTACTTC. This codes for CASSSPGGMIYEQYF.

This clone was observed a few times. The chain uses TRBV3-1 (or the pseudogene TRBV3-2) and TRBJ1-1; D gene uncertain. Germline-derived CDR1 and CDR2 are LGHDT and YNNKEL (reference sequence). This CDR3 spans 12 amino acids. The V gene lost 6 bases and the J gene lost 0 bases, with 5 bases spanning the gap. The CDR3 sequence: CASRTLNTEAFF. CDR3 sequence (DNA): TGTGCCAGCAGGACATTGAACACTGAAGCTTTCTTT.

This chain uses TRBV15 with TRBJ2-4; tentatively, D is TRBD1 (6 bases). From germline, CDR1 is LNHNV and CDR2 YYDKDF (reference sequence). This CDR3 has 15 amino acids. V lost 5 bases and J lost 2, with 13 bases in between. The CDR3 nucleotides read TGTGCCACCAGCGAATACAGGGAGACCAAAAACATTCAGTACTTC. Residues: CATSEYRETKNIQYF.

The V gene is TRBV9, the J gene TRBJ1-1; D is ambiguous. This CDR3 has 12 amino acids. In germline, CDR1 is SGDLS, CDR2 YYNGEE. V was trimmed by 4 bases and J by 9 bases, leaving 13 bases between them. As DNA, the CDR3 is TGTGCCAGCAGCCCGGTGAGTGGGCAAGCTTTCTTT. This translates into CASSPVSGQAFF.

The chain has TRBV5-4 and TRBJ2-2; 9 positions match TRBD1. The CDR3 length is 15 residues. The germline gives CDR1 SGHNT, CDR2 YYREEE (reference sequence). V was pared by 5 bases and J by 7 bases, with 9 bases of the junction left unmatched. The CDR3 DNA is TGTGCCAGCAGTCCCGGGACAGGGAACTACGGGGAGCTGTTTTTT. This sequence encodes CASSPGTGNYGELFF.

This clone has a single count. J is TRBJ1-1 and V is TRBV7-9; D unclear. Germline-derived CDR1 and CDR2 are SEHNR and FQNEAQ (reference sequence). This CDR3 has 12 residues. The germline V and J ends were trimmed by 1 base and 10 bases, with 10 bases remaining between them. The CDR3, as DNA: TGTGCCAGCAGCTTAGGGTCCTTTGGAGCTTTCTTT. As protein: CASSLGSFGAFF.

The chain couples TRBV30 to TRBJ1-2; D uncertain. The V end was cut by 5 bases, the J end by 6 bases, with 13 bases between. This CDR3 contains 12 residues. Germline V gene data show CDR1 as GTSNPN and CDR2 as SVGIG (reference sequence). CDR3 loop: CAWAREENGYTF. CDR3 coding DNA: TGTGCCTGGGCCCGGGAAGAGAATGGCTACACCTTC. Full variable domain (missing parts from reference TRBV30 and TRBJ1-2): SQTIHQWPATLVQPVGSPLSLECTVEGTSNPNLYWYRQAAGRGLQLLFYSVGIGQISSEVPQNLSASRPQDRQFILSSKKLLLSDSGFYLCAWAREENGYTFGSGTRLTVV.

This clone was observed a single time. This chain uses TRBV7-9 with TRBJ1-1; D remains ambiguous. Germline-derived CDR1 and CDR2 are SEHNR and FQNEAQ (reference sequence). This CDR3 has 14 amino acids. V lost 1 base, J lost 0 bases, and 6 bases lay in between. CDR3 nucleotides: TGTGCCAGCAGCTTAGTTGGGGTGAACACTGAAGCTTTCTTT. Its protein product is CASSLVGVNTEAFF.

The DNA of the CDR3 is TGTGCCAGCAGCGATCGACTACTAGATACCGGGGAGCTGTTTTTT. It translates to CASSDRLLDTGELFF. The V gene is TRBV11-3, the J gene TRBJ2-2; D is perhaps TRBD2 (5 bases). Germline CDR1 SGHNT, CDR2 YENEEA. V was pared by 5 bases and J by 5 bases, with 15 bases between. This CDR3 region has 15 residues.

CDR3 in amino acids: CAISIGEEVGEAFF. CDR3 coding DNA: TGTGCCATCAGTATTGGGGAGGAGGTGGGTGAAGCTTTCTTT. The chain links TRBV10-3 to TRBJ1-1; D gene ambiguous. Germline V gene sequence: CDR1 ENHRY, CDR2 SYGVKD. Trimming cost V 5 bases and J 7 bases, with 17 bases left between them. The CDR3 runs to 14 residues.

This rearrangement joins TRBV7-8 to TRBJ1-6; D is possibly TRBD1 (5 bases). The V end was cut by 1 base, the J end by 5 bases, with 6 bases between. Germline V gene sequence: CDR1 SGHVS, CDR2 FQNEAQ. The CDR3 runs to 14 residues. DNA for the CDR3: TGTGCCAGCAGCTTAGTAGGGGATAATTCACCCCTCCACTTT. It encodes CASSLVGDNSPLHF.

Details on this clone: Other DNA sequences in this sample translate to the same CDR3. The chain links TRBV30 to TRBJ1-3; a weak D match, TRBD1 (5 bases). V shed 5 bases and J shed 0 bases, with 8 bases lying between them. Germline V lookup: CDR1 GTSNPN, CDR2 SVGIG (reference sequence). This CDR3 spans 13 amino acids. The CDR3 sequence is CAWSGGSGNTIYF. CDR3 nucleotides: TGTGCCTGGTCGGGGGGCTCTGGAAACACCATATATTTT. Full variable domain (remainder filled in from reference TRBV30 and TRBJ1-3): SQTIHQWPATLVQPVGSPLSLECTVEGTSNPNLYWYRQAAGRGLQLLFYSVGIGQISSEVPQNLSASRPQDRQFILSSKKLLLSDSGFYLCAWSGGSGNTIYFGEGSWLTVV.

This sequence joins TRBV7-2 and TRBJ2-3; TRBD2 agrees at 8 bases. Trimming cost V 2 bases and J 4 bases; bases outside gene matches: 5. The germline V gene encodes CDR1 SGHTA and CDR2 FQGNSA. The CDR3 consists of 15 residues. CDR3 region: CASSLFSGGSDTQYF. In DNA, the CDR3 is TGTGCCAGCAGCTTATTCAGCGGGGGTTCAGATACGCAGTATTTT.

There are a few counts of this clone. Because it lacks the conserved phenylalanine or tryptophan at the end, this CDR3 is likely a read error. Because the CDR3's place on the DNA is in doubt, the DNA is left out and the CDR3 is given as listed by TCRdb. This rearrangement joins TRBV4-2 to TRBJ2-7; the listed D gene, TRBD2, was not tested against the DNA. Ends included, the CDR3 has 13 residues. Germline CDR1 LGHNA, CDR2 YNFKEQ. CDR3 sequence: CASSQDQARGRIL.

The chain couples TRBV27 to TRBJ1-1, with a weak D call TRBD1 (6 bases). Looked up from germline, CDR1 is MNHEY and CDR2 is SMNVEV (reference sequence). The CDR3 has 15 residues. The V end lost 7 bases, the J end lost 1 base, and 16 bases lay between the germline ends. This CDR3 is CASNSGTTGNTEAFF. For the CDR3, the DNA is TGTGCCAGCAACTCCGGGACAACCGGGAACACTGAAGCTTTCTTT.

This rearrangement joins TRBV11-3 to TRBJ2-4; D gene uncertain. This CDR3 is built from 13 residues. The V end lost 1 base, the J end lost 3 bases, and 4 bases lay between the germline ends. Germline CDR1 SGHNT, CDR2 YENEEA. The CDR3 reads CASSLGGKNIQYF. As DNA, the CDR3 is TGTGCCAGCAGCTTAGGGGGCAAAAACATTCAGTACTTC.

CDR3 DNA sequence: TGTGCCAGCCTTCGCACAGATACGCAGTATTTT. It yields the protein CASLRTDTQYF. The chain couples TRBV12-3 or TRBV12-4 to TRBJ2-3; D is ambiguous. This CDR3 is built from 11 residues. The V gene lost 8 bases and the J gene lost 1 base, with 4 bases spanning the gap.

V usage is TRBV6-4 and J usage is TRBJ2-3; TRBD1 might be the D (6 bases). Germline CDR1 reads MRHNA; CDR2 reads SNTAGT. V was shortened by 0 bases and J by 4 bases, with 11 bases between the two germline ends. The CDR3 extends over 15 amino acids. The CDR3 is CASSDSTQGPDTQYF. As DNA, the CDR3 is TGTGCCAGCAGTGACTCAACCCAGGGGCCAGATACGCAGTATTTT.

This clone has just one count. The V and J genes are TRBV19 and TRBJ1-1; perhaps TRBD1 as D (6 bases). V was cut by 2 bases and J by 1 base, with 14 bases left in between. Looked up from germline, CDR1 is LNHDA and CDR2 is SQIVND (reference sequence). The CDR3 spans 16 residues. This CDR3 is CASSISGGRANTEAFF. CDR3 in DNA: TGTGCCAGTAGTATAAGTGGGGGGCGGGCGAACACTGAAGCTTTCTTT.

This clone appeared once. The rearrangement joins TRBV30 to TRBJ1-6; TRBD1 aligns across 12 bases. Germline V gene data show CDR1 as GTSNPN and CDR2 as SVGIG (reference sequence). V shed 3 bases and J 4 bases; nucleotides not matched to a gene: 10. CDR3 length: 18 amino acids. CDR3 sequence reads: CAWSPGQGAERYNSPLHF. DNA for the CDR3: TGTGCCTGGAGCCCGGGACAGGGGGCAGAAAGGTATAATTCACCCCTCCACTTT.

J is TRBJ2-3 and V is TRBV30; D assignment may be TRBD1 or TRBD2 (5 bases each). Trimming removed 0 bases from V and 8 bases from J, with 9 bases in between. From germline, CDR1 is GTSNPN and CDR2 SVGIG (reference sequence). The CDR3 is made up of 12 amino acids. The CDR3: CAWSVPGGTQYF. In nucleotides, the CDR3 is TGTGCCTGGAGTGTACCTGGGGGTACGCAGTATTTT.

The rearrangement uses TRBV11-3 and TRBJ2-1; 8 bases are a match to TRBD2. V gave up 3 bases and J gave up 6 bases; unmatched junction bases: 4. Germline-derived CDR1 and CDR2 are SGHNT and YENEEA. The CDR3 runs to 14 residues. Here the CDR3 DNA reads TGTGCCAGCAGCTTCGGGACTAGTTCCAATGAGCAGTTCTTC. It encodes CASSFGTSSNEQFF.

The genes are TRBV11-2 and TRBJ1-3; D not certain. Germline V gene sequence: CDR1 SGHAT, CDR2 FQNNGV. The V gene lost 1 base and the J gene lost 0 bases, with 7 bases spanning the gap. CDR3 length equals 15 residues. The chain's CDR3 is CASSLVASSGNTIYF. The CDR3 DNA reads TGTGCCAGCAGCTTAGTGGCCAGCTCTGGAAACACCATATATTTT. The full variable domain, in which reference TRBV11-2 and TRBJ1-3 provide the parts outside the CDR3, is EAGVAQSPRYKIIEKRQSVAFWCNPISGHATLYWYQQILGQGPKLLIQFQNNGVVDDSQLPKDRFSAERLKGVDSTLKIQPAKLEDSAVYLCASSLVASSGNTIYFGEGSWLTVV.

The J gene is TRBJ1-6, the V gene TRBV7-2; D is possibly TRBD1 (5 bases). This CDR3 spans 13 amino acids. Germline CDR1 reads SGHTA; CDR2 reads FQGNSA. Trimming removed 8 bases at V and 7 bases at J, with 12 bases between. The DNA for the CDR3 is TGTGCCAGCGGGGGTCAGGAGAATTCACCCCTCCACTTT. Protein sequence: CASGGQENSPLHF. Using reference TRBV7-2 and TRBJ1-6 for the parts outside the CDR3, the full variable domain is GAGVSQSPSNKVTEKGKDVELRCDPISGHTALYWYRQSLGQGLEFLIYFQGNSAPDKSGLPSDRFSAERTGGSVSTLTIQRTQQEDSAVYLCASGGQENSPLHFGNGTRLTVT.

This rearrangement joins TRBV7-9 to TRBJ2-1; D may be TRBD1 (5 bases). The V gene's germline CDR1 is SEHNR and CDR2 FQNEAQ (reference sequence). The V and J ends lost 3 bases and 6 bases respectively, with 15 bases between them. CDR3 size: 15 residues. In nucleotides, the CDR3 is TGTGCCAGCAGCTTGGATGAACAGGTTTTCAATGAGCAGTTCTTC. Its protein is CASSLDEQVFNEQFF.

The chain is built from TRBV12-3 or TRBV12-4 and TRBJ1-2; D call uncertain. The CDR3 loop spans 13 amino acids. V gave up 3 bases and J gave up 8 bases, with 13 bases separating them. Here the CDR3 DNA reads TGTGCCAGCAGTTTCTCGACCGACCGCGGCTACACCTTC. Translated: CASSFSTDRGYTF.

The rearrangement links TRBV7-6 to TRBJ2-3; D is tentatively TRBD1 or TRBD2 (6 bases each). Per the germline V gene, CDR1 is SGHVS and CDR2 is FNYEAQ. This CDR3 spans 17 amino acids. V lost 0 bases and J 1 base, leaving 14 bases between the germline ends. CDR3 sequence (DNA): TGTGCCAGCAGCTTAGCCACACGGGGGCGAGGCACAGATACGCAGTATTTT. Translation gives CASSLATRGRGTDTQYF.

J is TRBJ1-4 and V is TRBV19; D is possibly TRBD1 (5 bases). Trimming removed 3 bases from V and 13 bases from J, with 12 bases in between. The CDR3 covers 12 residues. Germline assignment: CDR1 LNHDA and CDR2 SQIVND (reference sequence). CDR3 in DNA: TGTGCCAGTAGTATGTCCCAGGGAGGACTGTTTTTT. It is translated as CASSMSQGGLFF.

V and J are TRBV11-3 and TRBJ1-1; D is ambiguous. V lost 3 bases and J lost 5, with 7 bases in between. This CDR3 is 12 amino acids long. Germline V CDR1 and CDR2: SGHNT, YENEEA. CDR3 sequence reads: CASSFGGTEAFF. The DNA for the CDR3 is TGTGCCAGCAGCTTCGGCGGAACTGAAGCTTTCTTT.